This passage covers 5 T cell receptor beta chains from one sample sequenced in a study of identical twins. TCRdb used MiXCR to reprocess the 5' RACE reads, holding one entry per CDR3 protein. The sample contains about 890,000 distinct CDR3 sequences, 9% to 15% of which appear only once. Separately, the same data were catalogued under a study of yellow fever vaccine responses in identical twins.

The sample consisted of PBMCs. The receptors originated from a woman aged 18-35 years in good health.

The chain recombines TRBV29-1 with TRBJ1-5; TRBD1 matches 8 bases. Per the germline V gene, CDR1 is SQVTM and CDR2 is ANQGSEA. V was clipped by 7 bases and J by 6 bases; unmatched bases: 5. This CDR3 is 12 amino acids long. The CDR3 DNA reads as TGCAGCGCTAGGACAGGGACTCAGCCCCAGCATTTT. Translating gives CSARTGTQPQHF.

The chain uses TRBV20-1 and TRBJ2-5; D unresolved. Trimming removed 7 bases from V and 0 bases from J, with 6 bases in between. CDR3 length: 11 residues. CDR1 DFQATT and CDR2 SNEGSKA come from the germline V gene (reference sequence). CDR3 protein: CSGRYQETQYF. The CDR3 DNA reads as TGCAGTGGCCGATACCAAGAGACCCAGTACTTC.

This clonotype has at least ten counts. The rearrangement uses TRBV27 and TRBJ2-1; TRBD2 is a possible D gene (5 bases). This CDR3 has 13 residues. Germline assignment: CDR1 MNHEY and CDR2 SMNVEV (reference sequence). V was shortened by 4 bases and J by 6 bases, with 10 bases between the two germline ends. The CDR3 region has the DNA TGTGCCAGCAGTTCAGCGGTAGGCAATGAGCAGTTCTTC. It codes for CASSSAVGNEQFF.

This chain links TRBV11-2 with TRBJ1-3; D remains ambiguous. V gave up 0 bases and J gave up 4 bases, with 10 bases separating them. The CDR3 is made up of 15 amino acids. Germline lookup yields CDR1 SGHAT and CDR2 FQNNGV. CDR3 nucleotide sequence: TGTGCCAGCAGCTTAGATTTAGGGAACGGAAACACCATATATTTT. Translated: CASSLDLGNGNTIYF.

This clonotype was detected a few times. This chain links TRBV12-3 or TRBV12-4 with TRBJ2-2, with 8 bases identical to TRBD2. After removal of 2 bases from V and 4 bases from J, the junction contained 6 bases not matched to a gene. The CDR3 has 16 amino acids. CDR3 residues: CASSLSGGGITGELFF. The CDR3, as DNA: TGTGCCAGCAGTTTATCGGGGGGGGGCATCACCGGGGAGCTGTTTTTT.